This TCR beta chain was identified during a study of T cell repertoires in cytomegalovirus infection. On the study more broadly: Indications came from public TCR beta signatures; they pointed to CMV infection and to a matching HLA type. The study's findings and limits: Cumulative frequency of public TCR beta families picked out carriers of CMV plus the relevant HLA. Clonotype analysis showed dominance of the ex vivo response by HLA-C-restricted CMV-specific TCR beta clonotypes.

TCRdb reprocessed the reads with MiXCR, giving one entry per CDR3 protein. The sample records approximately 750,000 distinct CDR3 sequences, 35% being singletons. There are 12 residues in the CDR3. The V end lost 4 bases, the J end lost 7 bases, and 11 bases lay between the germline ends. Per the germline V gene, CDR1 is SQVTM and CDR2 is ANQGSEA. Points on this clonotype: What it binds is not known.

The rearrangement links TRBV29-1 to TRBJ1-3; D not certain. The TCR was taken from a human donor in good health (CMV status not recorded). Some clones in this sample may be carry-over from other donors' samples. The sample taken for sequencing was PBMCs. The CDR3 loop reads CSVVQFGNTIYF. In nucleotides, the CDR3 is TGCAGCGTTGTACAGTTTGGGAACACCATATATTTT.